The entry below describes one TCR beta chain. Its specificity is unknown. Germline and junction disagree at one end, which may indicate a read error. The data originate from a study of tumor and adjacent non-tumor tissue in lung cancer. Study at large: There were around eleven adenocarcinoma, 2 squamous cell carcinoma and 1 small cell lung cancer cases. Study-wide points: Normal lung showed higher cumulative top 100 clone frequency than tumor.

TCRbeta libraries were built with three rounds of nested PCR, modified from ARM-PCR. TCRdb independently ran MiXCR on the multiplex PCR reads; one entry per CDR3 protein. The sample yields more than 35,000 distinct CDR3 sequences, less than 70% seen once. No cell sorting was done before RNA was extracted from the tissue. This non-tumor lung sample came from over 3 cm beyond the tumor edge. The TCR sequence derives from a woman between 40 and 55 years old with non-small cell lung cancer. The sequenced material came from distant non-tumor lung tissue.

Written as DNA, the CDR3 is TGCGCCAGCACTACTCTCCTCGGGGAGCTGTTTTTT. This gives the protein CASTTLLGELFF. The rearrangement links TRBV6-6 to TRBJ2-2; D unresolved. Per germline, CDR1 MNHNY and CDR2 SVGAGI (reference sequence). There are 12 residues in the CDR3.